This T cell receptor (beta chain) was documented in a study of cytomegalovirus exposure and HLA in healthy donors. With 60 Vbeta and 13 Jbeta primers, the PCR was carried out. Profiled with immunoSEQ multiplex PCR; TCRdb holds only in-frame clones, not every one. Of some 120,000 clones listed, 8% to 9.5% are singletons. The sample was PBMCs. This TCR derives from a man aged 40-49 years in good health and CMV-seronegative.

The CDR3 region has the DNA TGTGCCAGCAGCCGCGTCCGGGCAGGGCTGGGGAATCAGCCCCAGCATTTT. It codes for CASSRVRAGLGNQPQHF. This rearrangement joins TRBV2 to TRBJ1-5; maybe TRBD1 (5 bases). Trimming left V 6 bases short and J 4 bases short, with 22 bases between. The CDR3 has 17 amino acids. Germline CDR1 is SNHLY and CDR2 is FYNNEI.